This T cell receptor (beta chain) was sequenced for a study of blood T cell repertoires in COVID-19. Overall study context: Sites in the United States, Italy and Spain provided acute and convalescent COVID-19 samples. PBMCs, B-cell-depleted T cells, or T cells were the source of the cDNA or gDNA that made up the material.

In the authors' methods: Amplification of reference gene primers provided the estimated nucleated cell counts. Profiling relied on immunoSEQ multiplex PCR, and the TCRdb table lists in-frame clones only, not all of them. V, J and clone size are taken as reported in that table, and D and trimming were inferred from the DNA itself. There are over 200,000 clones in the sample; around 78% occur only once, and approximately 2.5% lies in the top ten. J gave up 0 bases and V 4 bases, and 6 bases lay outside the gene matches. The CDR3 sequence is 16 residues long. Germline-derived CDR1 and CDR2 are KGHSH and LQKENI. This clone was found once.

The receptor comes from an older woman with active or convalescent COVID-19. This chain joins TRBV18 and TRBJ2-7; 10 bases fit TRBD1. Input material: peripheral blood. Written as DNA, the CDR3 is TGTGCCAGCTCACTTTCCGGGACAGGGGCCTCCTACGAGCAGTACTTC. It codes for CASSLSGTGASYEQYF.